This T cell receptor beta chain appears in the sequencing data of a study of blood T cell repertoires in COVID-19. Profiling relied on immunoSEQ multiplex PCR, and the TCRdb table lists in-frame clones only, not all of them. The sample yields about 170,000 clones, 87% seen once. This clone was detected a few times. This sequence originates from a woman aged 50 to 60 with acute or convalescent COVID-19. Sequencing used peripheral blood.

This chain's CDR3 is CASSPPGASGNTIYF. In DNA, the CDR3 is TGTGCCAGCTCACCCCCAGGGGCGTCAGGAAACACCATATATTTT. V usage is TRBV18 and J usage is TRBJ1-3, with D perhaps TRBD1 (6 bases). V lost 3 bases to trimming and J lost 4 bases, with 13 bases between them. The length of the CDR3 is 15 residues. Germline V gene sequence: CDR1 KGHSH, CDR2 LQKENI.